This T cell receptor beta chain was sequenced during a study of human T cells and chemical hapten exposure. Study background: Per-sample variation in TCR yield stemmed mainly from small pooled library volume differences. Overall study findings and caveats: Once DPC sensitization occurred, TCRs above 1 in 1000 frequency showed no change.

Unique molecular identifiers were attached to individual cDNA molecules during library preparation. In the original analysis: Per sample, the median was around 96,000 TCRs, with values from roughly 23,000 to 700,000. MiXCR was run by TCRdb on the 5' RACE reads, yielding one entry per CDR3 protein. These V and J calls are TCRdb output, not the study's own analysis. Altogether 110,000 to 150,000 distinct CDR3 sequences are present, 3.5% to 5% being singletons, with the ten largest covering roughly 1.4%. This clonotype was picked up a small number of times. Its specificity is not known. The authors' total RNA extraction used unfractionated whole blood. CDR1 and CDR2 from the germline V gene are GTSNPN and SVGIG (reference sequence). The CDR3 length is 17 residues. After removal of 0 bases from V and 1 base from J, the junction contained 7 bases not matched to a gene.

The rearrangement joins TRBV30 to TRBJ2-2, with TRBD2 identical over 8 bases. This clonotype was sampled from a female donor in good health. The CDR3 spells CAWSVKAGGWNTGELFF. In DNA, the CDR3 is TGTGCCTGGAGTGTAAAGGCGGGGGGCTGGAACACCGGGGAGCTGTTTTTT.